Described below is a single TCR beta chain sequence and its context. Antigen: not known. The junction shows a germline mismatch at one end, possibly a read error. The germline V gene encodes CDR1 MNHNS and CDR2 SASEGT. The CDR3 is 18 amino acids. This sample is drawn from a study of tumor-infiltrating lymphocytes in primary liver carcinoma. On the study more broadly: The cohort included men and women aged 30 to 69 years.

From unsorted bulk tissue weighing about 20-33 mg, DNA and RNA were co-extracted. Sampling of every tumor involved five separate regions. These included the tumor centre. A primer in the constant region served to generate TCR beta cDNA from approximately 500 ng of total RNA. Library construction for TCR beta comprised three nested multiplex PCR rounds performed with slightly modified ARM-PCR. TRBV1-TRBV30 forward primers paired with a C-beta reverse primer drove the first two PCR rounds, about 10 cycles each. TCRdb reanalysed the multiplex PCR reads using MiXCR and keeps one entry per CDR3 protein. Counted here are about 54,000 distinct CDR3 sequences, 70% to 80% occurring once; the ten biggest clones make up around 23%. Findings and limits, study-wide: Researchers report that only about 7-24% of top clones turned up in all five tumor regions. Pairs of tumor regions overlapped more than tumor-adjacent and tumor-blood pairs did.

Material for sequencing was liver tumor tissue from sampling region 2. Subset reported: tumor region T2, inferior pole. The V and J genes are TRBV6-1 and TRBJ2-3, with 8 bases fitting TRBD2. The receptor was isolated from a man aged 40-49 years with primary liver carcinoma and hepatitis B virus infection. The CDR3 nucleotides are TGTGCCAGCAGTGAACCAGCTAGCGGGCCGTATATCACAGATATGCAGTGTTTT. It specifies CASSEPASGPYITDMQCF.